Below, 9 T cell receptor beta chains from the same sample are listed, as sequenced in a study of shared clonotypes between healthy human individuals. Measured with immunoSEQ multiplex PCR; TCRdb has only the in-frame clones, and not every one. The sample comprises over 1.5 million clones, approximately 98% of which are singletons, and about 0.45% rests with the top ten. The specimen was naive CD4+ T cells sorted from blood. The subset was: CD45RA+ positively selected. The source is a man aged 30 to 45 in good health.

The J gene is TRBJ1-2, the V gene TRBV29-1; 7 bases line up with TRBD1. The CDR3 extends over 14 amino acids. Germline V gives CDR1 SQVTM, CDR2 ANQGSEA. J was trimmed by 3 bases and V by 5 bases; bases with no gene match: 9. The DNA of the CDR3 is TGCAGCGTTAATACAGGGGCGAGTGACTATGGCTACACCTTC. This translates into CSVNTGASDYGYTF.

As DNA, the CDR3 is TGCAGCGTTGGTATCTCGGGAACGAGAAGATCCTACAATGAGCAGTTCTTC. Its protein product is CSVGISGTRRSYNEQFF. The V call is TRBV29-1, the J call TRBJ2-1, with a tentative D call TRBD2 (5 bases). Per germline, CDR1 SQVTM and CDR2 ANQGSEA. Trimming pared 4 bases from V and 1 base from J, leaving 20 bases between. The CDR3 extends over 17 amino acids.

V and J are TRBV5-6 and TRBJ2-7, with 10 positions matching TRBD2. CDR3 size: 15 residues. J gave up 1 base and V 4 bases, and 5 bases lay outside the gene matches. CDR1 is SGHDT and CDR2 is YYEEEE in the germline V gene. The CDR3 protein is CASSQLAGPSYEQYF. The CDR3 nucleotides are TGTGCCAGCAGCCAACTAGCGGGGCCATCCTACGAGCAGTACTTC.

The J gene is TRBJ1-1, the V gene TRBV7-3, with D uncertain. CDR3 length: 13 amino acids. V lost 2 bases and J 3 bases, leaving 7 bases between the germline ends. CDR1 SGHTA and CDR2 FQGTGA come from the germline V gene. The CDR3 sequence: CASSLQVHTEAFF. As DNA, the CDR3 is TGTGCCAGCAGCTTACAGGTACACACTGAAGCTTTCTTT. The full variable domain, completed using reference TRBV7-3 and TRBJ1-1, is GAGVSQTPSNKVTEKGKYVELRCDPISGHTALYWYRQSLGQGPEFLIYFQGTGAADDSGLPNDRFFAVRPEGSVSTLKIQRTERGDSAVYLCASSLQVHTEAFFGQGTRLTVV.

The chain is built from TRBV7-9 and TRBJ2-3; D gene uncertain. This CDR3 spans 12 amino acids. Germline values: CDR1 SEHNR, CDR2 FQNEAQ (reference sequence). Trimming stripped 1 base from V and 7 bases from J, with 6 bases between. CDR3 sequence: CASSLDANTQYF. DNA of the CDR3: TGTGCCAGCAGCTTAGACGCGAATACGCAGTATTTT.

CDR3 sequence: CASSSKGTDPGNTIYF. In nucleotides, the CDR3 is TGTGCCAGCAGCTCGAAAGGGACGGATCCTGGAAACACCATATATTTT. This chain links TRBV5-4 with TRBJ1-3, with a weak D call TRBD1 (5 bases). The V gene lost 3 bases and the J gene lost 2 bases, with 15 bases spanning the gap. From germline, CDR1 is SGHNT and CDR2 YYREEE (reference sequence). The CDR3 extends over 16 amino acids.

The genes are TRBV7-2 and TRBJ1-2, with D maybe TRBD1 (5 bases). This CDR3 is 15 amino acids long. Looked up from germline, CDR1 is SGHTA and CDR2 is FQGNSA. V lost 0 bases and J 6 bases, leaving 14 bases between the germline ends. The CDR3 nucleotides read TGTGCCAGCAGCTTAGCGGTGGGCAGGGCCGATGGCTACACCTTC. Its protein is CASSLAVGRADGYTF.

Here the CDR3 DNA reads TGTGCCAGCAGCTTAAGGTCAGGGAATGAGCAGTTCTTC. Protein sequence: CASSLRSGNEQFF. The rearrangement links TRBV11-2 to TRBJ2-1; perhaps TRBD1 as D (5 bases). The CDR3 sequence is 13 residues long. The germline CDR1 and CDR2 sequences are SGHAT and FQNNGV. Trimming removed 2 bases at V and 7 bases at J, with 9 bases between.

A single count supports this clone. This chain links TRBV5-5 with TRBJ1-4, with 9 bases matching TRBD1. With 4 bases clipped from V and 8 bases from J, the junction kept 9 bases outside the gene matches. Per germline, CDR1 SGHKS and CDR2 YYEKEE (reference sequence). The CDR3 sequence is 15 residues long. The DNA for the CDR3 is TGTGCCAGCAGCGACCCCCGGACAGGGGTAGAAAAACTGTTTTTT. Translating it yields CASSDPRTGVEKLFF.